The 27 T cell receptor beta chains below come from one sample, sequenced in a study of cytomegalovirus exposure and HLA in healthy donors. Primers: 60 Vbeta forward and 13 Jbeta reverse. Sequencing used immunoSEQ multiplex PCR; TCRdb keeps in-frame clones, though not all of them. The table has about 200,000 clones, more than 75% seen once. The sample comprised PBMCs. The source is a man aged 35 to 55 in good health and CMV-seropositive.

The chain recombines TRBV29-1 with TRBJ1-3; tentative D call: TRBD1 (5 bases). Trimming stripped 5 bases from V and 3 bases from J, with 14 bases between. CDR3 length: 14 residues. Germline values: CDR1 SQVTM, CDR2 ANQGSEA. CDR3 DNA sequence: TGCAGCGTTACCCAGGGTACGGTTGGAAACACCATATATTTT. It encodes CSVTQGTVGNTIYF.

This clone was seen a handful of times. The chain has TRBV29-1 and TRBJ1-2, with TRBD1 identical over 8 bases. After removal of 4 bases from V and 4 bases from J, the junction contained 2 bases not matched to a gene. Germline CDR1 SQVTM, CDR2 ANQGSEA. This CDR3 has 12 amino acids. CDR3: CSVGDRGYGYTF. Written as DNA, the CDR3 is TGCAGCGTTGGTGACAGGGGCTATGGCTACACCTTC.

The chain recombines TRBV7-8 with TRBJ2-7; D is possibly TRBD1 (8 bases). Germline V lookup: CDR1 SGHVS, CDR2 FQNEAQ. The CDR3 spans 15 residues. The V end was cut by 5 bases, the J end by 2 bases, with 16 bases between. CDR3 residues: CASSGLGTGAYEQYF. The CDR3 bases are TGTGCCAGCAGCGGACTAGGGACAGGAGCCTACGAGCAGTACTTC. Filled out from reference TRBV7-8 and TRBJ2-7, the complete variable domain reads GAGVSQSPRYKVAKRGQDVALRCDPISGHVSLFWYQQALGQGPEFLTYFQNEAQLDKSGLPSDRFFAERPEGSVSTLKIQRTQQEDSAVYLCASSGLGTGAYEQYFGPGTRLTVT.

V gene TRBV27 combines with J gene TRBJ1-1, with 12 bases lining up with TRBD1. The CDR3 runs to 16 residues. The J segment lost 4 bases and the V segment lost 8 bases, leaving 11 bases of the junction unmatched. Germline V gene data show CDR1 as MNHEY and CDR2 as SMNVEV (reference sequence). CDR3 loop: CASRSGTGGLGTEAFF. DNA for the CDR3: TGTGCCAGCCGGTCCGGGACAGGGGGCTTGGGCACTGAAGCTTTCTTT.

Only a few counts were recorded for this clone. This sequence joins TRBV2 and TRBJ1-1; the D gene is possibly TRBD1 (5 bases). Trimming cost V 8 bases and J 5 bases, with 12 bases left between them. Germline V gene sequence: CDR1 SNHLY, CDR2 FYNNEI. The CDR3 has 12 residues. The CDR3 nucleotides are TGTGCCAGCGGGGGGATGGGGACTGAAGCTTTCTTT. This encodes CASGGMGTEAFF.

The J gene is TRBJ1-1, the V gene TRBV7-8; no definite D call. V was pared by 4 bases and J by 11 bases, with 11 bases between. The V gene's germline CDR1 is SGHVS and CDR2 FQNEAQ. CDR3 length: 11 amino acids. The CDR3 coding sequence is TGTGCCAGCAGCTCTGGGCCCGTTGCTTTCTTT. Amino acids: CASSSGPVAFF.

This chain uses TRBV5-4 with TRBJ1-1; no firm D call. The CDR3 spans 13 residues. V gave up 0 bases and J gave up 5 bases, with 8 bases separating them. The germline V gene has CDR1 SGHNT and CDR2 YYREEE (reference sequence). CDR3 protein: CASSLGGRTEAFF. In DNA form, the CDR3 reads TGTGCCAGCAGCTTGGGAGGGAGAACTGAAGCTTTCTTT.

Remarks on this clone: Additional DNA sequences in this sample encode the identical CDR3. J is TRBJ2-1 and V is TRBV5-4; D is possibly TRBD2 (5 bases). This CDR3 comprises 12 residues. Deletions cut 0 bases from V and 8 bases from J, with 6 bases between. Germline CDR1 reads SGHNT; CDR2 reads YYREEE (reference sequence). The CDR3 DNA reads TGTGCCAGCAGCTTGGCCGGGGATGAGCAGTTCTTC. Translation: CASSLAGDEQFF.

This rearrangement joins TRBV19 to TRBJ2-1, with TRBD2 identical over 9 bases. Germline loops: CDR1 LNHDA, CDR2 SQIVND (reference sequence). The CDR3 has 17 residues. V shed 4 bases, J shed 7 bases, and the junction held 14 bases outside the gene matches. CDR3 DNA: TGTGCCAGTAGTACCGATAGCGGGAGCCCCCGCAGAAATGAGCAGTTCTTC. It translates to CASSTDSGSPRRNEQFF.

V usage is TRBV29-1 and J usage is TRBJ1-3; tentatively, D is TRBD1 (5 bases). Germline V lookup: CDR1 SQVTM, CDR2 ANQGSEA. Trimming stripped 7 bases from V and 0 bases from J, with 13 bases between. CDR3 size: 14 residues. The CDR3 loop reads CSAGDFYSGNTIYF. The DNA of the CDR3 is TGCAGCGCCGGGGACTTCTACTCTGGAAACACCATATATTTT.

J is TRBJ2-2 and V is TRBV27; TRBD1 agrees at 10 bases. The CDR3 runs 16 residues. V was clipped by 5 bases and J by 7 bases; unmatched bases: 10. The V gene's germline CDR1 is MNHEY and CDR2 SMNVEV (reference sequence). CDR3 in amino acids: CASSPPGQGIGGELFF. The CDR3 region has the DNA TGTGCCAGCAGTCCACCGGGACAGGGGATCGGCGGGGAGCTGTTTTTT.

This clone was detected once. The CDR3 coding sequence is TGCGCCAGCAGCTCCGGACTAGCGGGAGGCGAGCAGTACGTC. Protein sequence: CASSSGLAGGEQYV. This sequence joins TRBV5-1 and TRBJ2-7; 14 bases fit TRBD2. Germline CDR1 reads SGHRS; CDR2 reads YFSETQ. CDR3 length: 14 residues. V lost 3 bases to trimming and J lost 6 bases; unmatched junction nucleotides: 2.

This sequence joins TRBV2 and TRBJ2-3; 9 bases map to TRBD2. Trimming cost V 6 bases and J 0 bases; bases outside gene matches: 4. This CDR3 region has 15 residues. CDR1 is SNHLY, CDR2 FYNNEI, per germline. The CDR3 DNA follows: TGTGCCAGCAGGCCTAGCGGGGTTAGCACAGATACGCAGTATTTT. Encoded protein: CASRPSGVSTDTQYF.

J is TRBJ2-7 and V is TRBV11-2, with 8 positions matching TRBD2. Germline V gene lookup returns CDR1 SGHAT and CDR2 FQNNGV. The V gene end was trimmed by 3 bases and the J gene end by 3 bases; junction bases not matched to a gene: 1. This CDR3 contains 13 residues. The CDR3 bases are TGTGCCAGCAGCTTTGGGACTAGCTACGAGCAGTACTTC. The encoded protein is CASSFGTSYEQYF.

The CDR3 nucleotides are TGTGCCAGCAGCTTGCTACAGGTATCCTACGAGCAGTACTTC. Its translation is CASSLLQVSYEQYF. V is TRBV5-8 and J is TRBJ2-7, with TRBD1 as a possible D gene (5 bases). The V gene's germline CDR1 is SGHTS and CDR2 YDEGEE. The CDR3 is made up of 14 amino acids. Between the trimmed V and J ends, which lost 1 base and 1 base, there was a span of 9 bases.

This clone occurred a few times. This chain connects TRBV7-8 to TRBJ1-1, with D uncertain. The CDR3 contains 14 residues. V shed 1 base and J shed 0 bases, with 6 bases lying between them. CDR1 and CDR2 (germline): SGHVS, FQNEAQ. The CDR3 reads CASSLEAMNTEAFF. The CDR3 DNA reads as TGTGCCAGCAGCTTAGAAGCGATGAACACTGAAGCTTTCTTT.

The V call is TRBV29-1, the J call TRBJ1-1; TRBD1 matches 7 bases. The CDR3 consists of 12 residues. V lost 1 base to trimming and J lost 11 bases; unmatched junction nucleotides: 7. From germline, CDR1 is SQVTM and CDR2 ANQGSEA. The CDR3 is CSVEGQGVGAFF. CDR3 bases: TGCAGCGTTGAAGGGCAGGGGGTGGGTGCTTTCTTT. Filled out from reference TRBV29-1 and TRBJ1-1, the complete variable domain reads SAVISQKPSRDICQRGTSLTIQCQVDSQVTMMFWYRQQPGQSLTLIATANQGSEATYESGFVIDKFPISRPNLTFSTLTVSNMSPEDSSIYLCSVEGQGVGAFFGQGTRLTVV.

The chain employs TRBV6-5 and TRBJ2-1; D perhaps matches TRBD1 (5 bases). CDR3 length equals 14 residues. Germline CDR1 MNHEY, CDR2 SVGAGI. V lost 5 bases and J 5 bases, leaving 13 bases between the germline ends. The CDR3 sequence is CASSGQGGNNEQFF. CDR3 nucleotides: TGTGCCAGCAGTGGGCAGGGTGGAAACAATGAGCAGTTCTTC.

This clone was seen only a few times. The rearrangement links TRBV7-9 to TRBJ1-1; D is uncertain. Per germline, CDR1 SEHNR and CDR2 FQNEAQ (reference sequence). The CDR3 consists of 12 residues. Trimming cost V 5 bases and J 5 bases, with 9 bases left between them. The chain's CDR3 is CASSLSDTEAFF. CDR3 sequence (DNA): TGTGCCAGCAGCCTGAGTGATACTGAAGCTTTCTTT.

The J gene is TRBJ2-2, the V gene TRBV9, with 7 nucleotides matching TRBD1. In germline, CDR1 is SGDLS, CDR2 YYNGEE. V dropped 6 bases and J dropped 3; count of bases not matched to a gene: 5. The CDR3 loop spans 14 amino acids. CDR3 region: CASTRDSYTGELFF. The DNA for the CDR3 is TGTGCCAGCACCCGGGACAGCTACACCGGGGAGCTGTTTTTT.

The chain uses TRBV2 and TRBJ2-7, with D tentatively TRBD1 (6 bases). V was clipped by 5 bases and J by 6 bases, with 14 bases between them. Germline V gene lookup returns CDR1 SNHLY and CDR2 FYNNEI. CDR3 length equals 13 residues. CDR3 sequence (DNA): TGTGCCAGCAGTCGTCGACAGGAATTCGAGCAGTACGTC. It translates to CASSRRQEFEQYV.

This chain joins TRBV5-6 and TRBJ2-7; 7 nucleotides match TRBD1. Germline CDR1 reads SGHDT; CDR2 reads YYEEEE. This CDR3 contains 14 residues. V lost 4 bases and J lost 8; bases outside the gene matches: 12. The CDR3 protein is CASSEGAGAVKQYV. The CDR3 DNA sequence: TGTGCCAGCAGCGAGGGGGCAGGGGCTGTGAAGCAGTACGTC.

The chain has TRBV7-9 and TRBJ2-7, with TRBD2 matching over 7 bases. The CDR3 contains 16 residues. Germline V CDR1 and CDR2: SEHNR, FQNEAQ (reference sequence). V was pared by 1 base and J by 5 bases, with 11 bases of the junction left unmatched. Here the CDR3 DNA reads TGTGCCAGCAGCTTAGTTTCGGGGACTAAGAATCACGAGCAGTACTTC. This codes for CASSLVSGTKNHEQYF. The full variable domain, rest sourced from reference TRBV7-9 and TRBJ2-7, is DTGVSQNPRHKITKRGQNVTFRCDPISEHNRLYWYRQTLGQGPEFLTYFQNEAQLEKSRLLSDRFSAERPKGSFSTLEIQRTEQGDSAMYLCASSLVSGTKNHEQYFGPGTRLTVT.

In its sample, this clone was seen once. This chain joins TRBV27 and TRBJ1-1, with D hard to call. Germline assignment: CDR1 MNHEY and CDR2 SMNVEV (reference sequence). The CDR3 contains 16 residues. V shed 5 bases and J shed 0 bases, with 16 bases lying between them. The CDR3 coding sequence is TGTGCCAGCAGTCGGAGGGCCTTTGAGATGAACACTGAAGCTTTCTTT. Its protein product is CASSRRAFEMNTEAFF.

Comments on this clone: Within the sample, other DNA sequences also encode this same CDR3. The V gene is TRBV15, the J gene TRBJ2-3; 7 nucleotides align to TRBD2. V dropped 1 base and J dropped 2; count of bases not matched to a gene: 6. The CDR3 loop spans 16 amino acids. CDR1 and CDR2 from the germline V gene are LNHNV and YYDKDF (reference sequence). CDR3 in DNA: TGTGCCACCAGCAGAGGGGCTAGCGGTTACACAGATACGCAGTATTTT. Translation gives CATSRGASGYTDTQYF.

The chain joins TRBV5-1 to TRBJ2-1; no reliable D call. Trimming took off 6 bases at V and 2 bases at J, with 12 bases between the two ends. Germline V gives CDR1 SGHRS, CDR2 YFSETQ. The CDR3 sequence is 14 residues long. The CDR3 DNA follows: TGCGCCAGCACCACTGGAGAGACCTACAATGAGCAGTTCTTC. It encodes CASTTGETYNEQFF.

The chain is built from TRBV5-1 and TRBJ2-1, with TRBD2 identical over 11 bases. CDR1 SGHRS and CDR2 YFSETQ come from the germline V gene. Trimming removed 6 bases from V and 5 bases from J; junction bases left unmatched: 7. The CDR3 is 15 amino acids. CDR3 in amino acids: CASTELAGAHNEQFF. In DNA, the CDR3 is TGCGCCAGCACCGAACTAGCGGGAGCACACAATGAGCAGTTCTTC. The whole variable domain, remainder taken from reference TRBV5-1 and TRBJ2-1, is KAGVTQTPRYLIKTRGQQVTLSCSPISGHRSVSWYQQTPGQGLQFLFEYFSETQRNKGNFPGRFSGRQFSNSRSEMNVSTLELGDSALYLCASTELAGAHNEQFFGPGTRLTVL.